This TCR beta chain was recorded in a study of blood T cell repertoires in COVID-19. This clone has more than one count but fewer than ten. V was clipped by 0 bases and J by 3 bases; unmatched bases: 3. The V gene's germline CDR1 is SGHRS and CDR2 YFSETQ. CDR3 size: 16 residues. Measured with immunoSEQ multiplex PCR; TCRdb has only the in-frame clones, and not every one. This sample has 95,000 to 110,000 clones; approximately 88% occur once, and the top ten carry 4.5% to 6%. The sequenced sample consisted of peripheral blood. V is TRBV5-1 and J is TRBJ2-1; TRBD1 aligns across 10 bases. The receptor's source is a man aged 35 to 55 with active or convalescent COVID-19. The CDR3 region is CASSLDGDRGYNEQFF. CDR3 bases: TGCGCCAGCAGCTTGGACGGGGACAGGGGCTACAATGAGCAGTTCTTC.